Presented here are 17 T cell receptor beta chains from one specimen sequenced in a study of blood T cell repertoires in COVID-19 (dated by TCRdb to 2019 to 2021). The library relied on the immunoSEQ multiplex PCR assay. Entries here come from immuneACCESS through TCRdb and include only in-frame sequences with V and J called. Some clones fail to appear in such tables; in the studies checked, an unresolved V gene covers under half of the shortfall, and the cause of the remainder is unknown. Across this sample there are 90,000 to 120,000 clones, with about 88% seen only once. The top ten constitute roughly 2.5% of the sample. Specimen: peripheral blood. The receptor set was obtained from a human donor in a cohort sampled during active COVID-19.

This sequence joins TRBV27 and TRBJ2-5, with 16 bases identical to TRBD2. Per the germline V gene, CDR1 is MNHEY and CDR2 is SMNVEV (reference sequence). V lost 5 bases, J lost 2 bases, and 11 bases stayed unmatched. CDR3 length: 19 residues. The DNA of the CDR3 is TGTGCCAGCAGTCCCTCCGGGACTAGCGGGAGGGAGGAGCAAGAGACCCAGTACTTC. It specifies CASSPSGTSGREEQETQYF.

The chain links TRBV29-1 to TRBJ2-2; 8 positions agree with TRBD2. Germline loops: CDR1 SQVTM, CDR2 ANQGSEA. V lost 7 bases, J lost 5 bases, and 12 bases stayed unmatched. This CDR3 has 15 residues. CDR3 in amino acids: CSGTSSAGVTGELFF. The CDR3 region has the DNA TGCAGCGGGACCAGTTCAGCGGGGGTTACCGGGGAGCTGTTTTTT.

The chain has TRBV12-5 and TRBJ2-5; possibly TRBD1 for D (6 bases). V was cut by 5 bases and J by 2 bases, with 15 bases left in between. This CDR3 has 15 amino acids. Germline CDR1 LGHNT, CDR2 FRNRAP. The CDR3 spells CASGPPGQLQETQYF. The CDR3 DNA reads TGTGCTAGTGGTCCCCCGGGACAATTGCAAGAGACCCAGTACTTC.

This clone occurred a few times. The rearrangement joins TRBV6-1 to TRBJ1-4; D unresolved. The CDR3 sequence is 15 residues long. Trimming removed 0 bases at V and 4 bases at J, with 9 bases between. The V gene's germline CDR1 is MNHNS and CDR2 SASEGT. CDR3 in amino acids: CASSEAQKINEKLFF. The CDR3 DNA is TGTGCCAGCAGTGAAGCCCAGAAGATTAATGAAAAACTGTTTTTT.

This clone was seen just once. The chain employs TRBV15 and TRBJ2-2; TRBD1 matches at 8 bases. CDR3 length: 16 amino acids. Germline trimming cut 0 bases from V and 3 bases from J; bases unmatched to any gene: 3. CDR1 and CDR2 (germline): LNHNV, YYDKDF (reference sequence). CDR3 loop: CATSRDRGQDTGELFF. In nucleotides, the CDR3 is TGTGCCACCAGCAGAGACAGGGGGCAGGACACCGGGGAGCTGTTTTTT. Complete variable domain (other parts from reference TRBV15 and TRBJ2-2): DAMVIQNPRYQVTQFGKPVTLSCSQTLNHNVMYWYQQKSSQAPKLLFHYYDKDFNNEADTPDNFQSRRPNTSFCFLDIRSPGLGDTAMYLCATSRDRGQDTGELFFGEGSRLTVL.

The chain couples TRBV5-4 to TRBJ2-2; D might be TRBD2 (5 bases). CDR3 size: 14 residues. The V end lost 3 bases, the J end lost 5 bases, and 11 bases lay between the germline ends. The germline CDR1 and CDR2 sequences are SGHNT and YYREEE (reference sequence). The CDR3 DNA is TGTGCCAGCAGCTACATACCGGGGACCGGGGAGCTGTTTTTT. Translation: CASSYIPGTGELFF.

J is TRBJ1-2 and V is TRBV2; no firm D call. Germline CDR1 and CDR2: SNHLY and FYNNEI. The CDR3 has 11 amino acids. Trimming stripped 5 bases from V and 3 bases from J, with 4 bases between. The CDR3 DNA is TGTGCCAGCAGTCCCGACTATGGCTACACCTTC. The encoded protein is CASSPDYGYTF. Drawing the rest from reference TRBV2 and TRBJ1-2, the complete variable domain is EPEVTQTPSHQVTQMGQEVILRCVPISNHLYFYWYRQILGQKVEFLVSFYNNEISEKSEIFDDQFSVERPDGSNFTLKIRSTKLEDSAMYFCASSPDYGYTFGSGTRLTVV.

CDR3 sequence: CASSQIAVQETQYF. The CDR3 DNA follows: TGCGCCAGCAGCCAGATAGCGGTTCAAGAGACCCAGTACTTC. This rearrangement joins TRBV4-1 to TRBJ2-5; tentatively, D is TRBD2 (6 bases). The CDR3 length is 14 residues. V was cut by 3 bases and J by 2 bases, with 10 bases left in between. CDR1 is MGHRA and CDR2 is YSYEKL in the germline V gene.

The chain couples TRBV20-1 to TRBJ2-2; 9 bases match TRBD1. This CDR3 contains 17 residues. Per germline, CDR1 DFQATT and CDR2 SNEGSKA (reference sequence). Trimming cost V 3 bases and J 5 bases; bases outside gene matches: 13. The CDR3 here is CSASSGQGFSGTGELFF. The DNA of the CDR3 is TGCAGTGCTAGTTCGGGACAGGGATTTAGTGGGACCGGGGAGCTGTTTTTT.

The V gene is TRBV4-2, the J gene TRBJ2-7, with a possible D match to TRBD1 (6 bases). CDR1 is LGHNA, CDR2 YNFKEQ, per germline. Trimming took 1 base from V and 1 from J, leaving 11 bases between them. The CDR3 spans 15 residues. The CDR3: CASSQAADSSYEQYF. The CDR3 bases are TGTGCCAGCAGCCAAGCCGCGGACAGTTCCTACGAGCAGTACTTC.

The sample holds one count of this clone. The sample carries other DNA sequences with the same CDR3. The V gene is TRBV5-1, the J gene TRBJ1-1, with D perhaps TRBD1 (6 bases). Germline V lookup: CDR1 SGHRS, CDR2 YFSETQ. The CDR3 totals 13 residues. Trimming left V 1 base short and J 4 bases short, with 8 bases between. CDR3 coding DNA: TGCGCCAGCAGCTTGAGGGGGAGCACTGAAGCTTTCTTT. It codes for CASSLRGSTEAFF. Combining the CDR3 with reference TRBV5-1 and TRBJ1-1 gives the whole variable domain KAGVTQTPRYLIKTRGQQVTLSCSPISGHRSVSWYQQTPGQGLQFLFEYFSETQRNKGNFPGRFSGRQFSNSRSEMNVSTLELGDSALYLCASSLRGSTEAFFGQGTRLTVV.

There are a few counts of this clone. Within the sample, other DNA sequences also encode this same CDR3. The DNA of the CDR3 is TGCGCCAGCAGCTTGGCCGGAGATCAGCCCCAGCATTTT. It yields the protein CASSLAGDQPQHF. This rearrangement joins TRBV5-1 to TRBJ1-5; D is unclear. In germline, CDR1 is SGHRS, CDR2 YFSETQ. The CDR3 extends over 13 amino acids. Trimming cost V 0 bases and J 5 bases, with 6 bases left between them.

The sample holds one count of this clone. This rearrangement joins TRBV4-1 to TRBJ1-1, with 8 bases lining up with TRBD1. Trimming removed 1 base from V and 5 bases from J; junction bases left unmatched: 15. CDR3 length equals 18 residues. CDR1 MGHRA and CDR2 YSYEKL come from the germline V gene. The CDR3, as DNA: TGCGCCAGCAGCCAAGGGTCGGCAGGGGGCGCCGAGTGGACTGAAGCTTTCTTT. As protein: CASSQGSAGGAEWTEAFF.

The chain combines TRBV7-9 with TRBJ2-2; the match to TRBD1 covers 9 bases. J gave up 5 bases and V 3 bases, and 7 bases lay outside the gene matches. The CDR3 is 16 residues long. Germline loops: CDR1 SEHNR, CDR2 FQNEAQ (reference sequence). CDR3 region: CASSFGDRGRTGELFF. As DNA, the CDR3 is TGTGCCAGCAGCTTCGGCGACAGGGGGAGGACCGGGGAGCTGTTTTTT. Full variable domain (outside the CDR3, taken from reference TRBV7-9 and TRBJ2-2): DTGVSQNPRHKITKRGQNVTFRCDPISEHNRLYWYRQTLGQGPEFLTYFQNEAQLEKSRLLSDRFSAERPKGSFSTLEIQRTEQGDSAMYLCASSFGDRGRTGELFFGEGSRLTVL.

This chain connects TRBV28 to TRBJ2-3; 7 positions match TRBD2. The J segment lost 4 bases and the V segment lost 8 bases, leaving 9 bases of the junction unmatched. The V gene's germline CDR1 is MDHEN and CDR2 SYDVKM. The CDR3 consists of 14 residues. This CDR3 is CASSQGGSPDTQYF. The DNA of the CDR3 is TGTGCCAGCTCCCAGGGAGGGAGCCCAGATACGCAGTATTTT.

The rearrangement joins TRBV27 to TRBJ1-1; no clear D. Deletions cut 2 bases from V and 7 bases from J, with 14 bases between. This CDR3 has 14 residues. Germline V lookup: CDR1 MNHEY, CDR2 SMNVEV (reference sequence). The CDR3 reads CASSLRFGQGEAFF. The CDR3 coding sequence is TGTGCCAGCAGTTTAAGGTTTGGGCAAGGTGAAGCTTTCTTT.

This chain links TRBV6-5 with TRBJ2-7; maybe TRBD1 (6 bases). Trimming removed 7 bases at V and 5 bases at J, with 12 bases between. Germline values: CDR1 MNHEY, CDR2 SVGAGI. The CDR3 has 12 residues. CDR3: CASKGVRNEQYF. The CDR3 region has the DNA TGTGCCAGCAAGGGGGTGCGTAACGAGCAGTACTTC.